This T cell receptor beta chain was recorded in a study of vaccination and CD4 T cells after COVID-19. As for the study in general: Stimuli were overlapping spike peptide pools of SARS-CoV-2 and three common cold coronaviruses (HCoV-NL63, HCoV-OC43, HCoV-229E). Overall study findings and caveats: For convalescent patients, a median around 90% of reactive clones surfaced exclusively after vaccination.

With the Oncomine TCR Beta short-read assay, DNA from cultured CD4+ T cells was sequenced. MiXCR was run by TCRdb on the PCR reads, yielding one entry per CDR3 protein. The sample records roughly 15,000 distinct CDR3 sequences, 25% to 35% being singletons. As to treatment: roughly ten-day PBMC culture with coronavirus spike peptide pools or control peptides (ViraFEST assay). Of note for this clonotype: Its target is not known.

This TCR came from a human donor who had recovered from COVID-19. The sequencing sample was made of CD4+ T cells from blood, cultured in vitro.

The CDR3: CAWHPGGKGGYTF. For the CDR3, the DNA is TGTGCCTGGCACCCGGGGGGCAAAGGTGGCTACACCTTC. The chain combines TRBV30 with TRBJ1-2; D may be TRBD1 (6 bases). V lost 5 bases to trimming and J lost 7 bases, with 17 bases between them. Germline V CDR1 and CDR2: GTSNPN, SVGIG (reference sequence). This CDR3 is 13 amino acids long.